The 21 T cell receptor beta chains below all came from one sample that was sequenced in a study of cytomegalovirus exposure and HLA in healthy donors. With 60 Vbeta and 13 Jbeta primers, the PCR was carried out. The assay was immunoSEQ multiplex PCR, and TCRdb's table has in-frame clones only and misses some. Of under 150,000 clones in the sample, about two thirds were seen once. The material sequenced was PBMCs. Source of these receptors: a human donor in good health.

As DNA, the CDR3 is TGCGCCAGCAGCTTGGTTCCCCCTAGCGGGGGGATCGTAACAGATACGCAGTATTTT. Translating it yields CASSLVPPSGGIVTDTQYF. V and J are TRBV5-1 and TRBJ2-3, with 11 bases fitting TRBD2. The trim removed 0 bases at V and 3 bases at J, leaving 12 bases unmatched. The CDR3 has 19 residues. From germline, CDR1 is SGHRS and CDR2 YFSETQ.

The chain recombines TRBV4-2 with TRBJ1-1; D possibly corresponds to TRBD1 (6 bases). Looked up from germline, CDR1 is LGHNA and CDR2 is YNFKEQ. V was shortened by 4 bases and J by 0 bases, with 15 bases between the two germline ends. The CDR3 runs to 16 residues. For the CDR3, the DNA is TGTGCCAGCAGCCCCCGGACGACAGGATTGAACACTGAAGCTTTCTTT. It is translated as CASSPRTTGLNTEAFF.

V is TRBV28 and J is TRBJ2-3, with D uncertain. The CDR3 spans 13 residues. Germline values: CDR1 MDHEN, CDR2 SYDVKM. V dropped 6 bases and J dropped 0 bases, with 7 bases sitting between them. In nucleotides, the CDR3 is TGTGCCAGCAGGCGCACTAGCACAGATACGCAGTATTTT. Its protein is CASRRTSTDTQYF.

The chain carries TRBV19 and TRBJ1-1, with unresolved D. V was trimmed by 3 bases and J by 1 base, leaving 6 bases between them. The CDR3 consists of 13 residues. Germline lookup yields CDR1 LNHDA and CDR2 SQIVND (reference sequence). The CDR3 protein is CASSMKRNTEAFF. CDR3 DNA sequence: TGTGCCAGTAGTATGAAGAGGAACACTGAAGCTTTCTTT.

The gene calls are TRBV4-2 and TRBJ2-7; D is possibly TRBD1 (6 bases). From germline, CDR1 is LGHNA and CDR2 YNFKEQ. This CDR3 is built from 14 residues. V was pared by 4 bases and J by 3 bases, with 13 bases between. DNA of the CDR3: TGTGCCAGCAGCCGGGGACACTGGAACTACGAGCAGTACTTC. Its translation: CASSRGHWNYEQYF.

The chain couples TRBV15 to TRBJ2-2; the D is unclear. Germline loops: CDR1 LNHNV, CDR2 YYDKDF (reference sequence). Trimming took off 5 bases at V and 1 base at J, with 5 bases between the two ends. The CDR3 has 13 amino acids. The CDR3 sequence is CATSGGNTGELFF. The CDR3 bases are TGTGCCACCAGCGGCGGGAACACCGGGGAGCTGTTTTTT.

The chain carries TRBV5-8 and TRBJ1-3; D is ambiguous. This CDR3 has 13 amino acids. Trimming stripped 4 bases from V and 8 bases from J, with 13 bases between. Germline V gives CDR1 SGHTS, CDR2 YDEGEE. The CDR3 loop is CASSPFQLDTIYF. CDR3 in DNA: TGTGCCAGCAGCCCCTTCCAATTAGACACCATATATTTT.

V is TRBV7-2 and J is TRBJ1-1, with D tentatively TRBD1 (5 bases). Trimming took 5 bases from V and 11 from J, leaving 21 bases between them. The CDR3 consists of 14 residues. CDR1 SGHTA and CDR2 FQGNSA come from the germline V gene. The DNA for the CDR3 is TGTGCCAGCAGCCCCGGGGCCAGGGAGGGTGGGGCTTTCTTT. It is translated as CASSPGAREGGAFF.

The genes are TRBV4-2 and TRBJ2-1; 11 nucleotides align to TRBD2. Germline V lookup: CDR1 LGHNA, CDR2 YNFKEQ. The CDR3 loop spans 17 amino acids. J was trimmed by 5 bases and V by 2 bases; bases with no gene match: 8. CDR3 in amino acids: CASSQSLLAGAHNEQFF. The CDR3 nucleotides are TGTGCCAGCAGCCAAAGCCTACTAGCGGGGGCCCACAATGAGCAGTTCTTC.

This rearrangement joins TRBV9 to TRBJ2-1, with TRBD2 identical over 7 bases. CDR3 size: 15 residues. Looked up from germline, CDR1 is SGDLS and CDR2 is YYNGEE. Trimming removed 2 bases from V and 5 bases from J; junction bases left unmatched: 7. CDR3 nucleotides: TGTGCCAGCAGCGTTGGGGCGGGAGACCACAATGAGCAGTTCTTC. Amino acid sequence: CASSVGAGDHNEQFF.

The genes are TRBV7-9 and TRBJ1-3; 11 bases match TRBD1. Germline values: CDR1 SEHNR, CDR2 FQNEAQ (reference sequence). V dropped 5 bases and J dropped 1; count of bases not matched to a gene: 4. The CDR3 extends over 16 amino acids. This CDR3 reads CASSPGTGGSGNTIYF. The CDR3 nucleotides read TGTGCCAGCAGCCCCGGGACAGGGGGTTCTGGAAACACCATATATTTT. Complete variable domain (other parts from reference TRBV7-9 and TRBJ1-3): DTGVSQNPRHKITKRGQNVTFRCDPISEHNRLYWYRQTLGQGPEFLTYFQNEAQLEKSRLLSDRFSAERPKGSFSTLEIQRTEQGDSAMYLCASSPGTGGSGNTIYFGEGSWLTVV.

The chain couples TRBV2 to TRBJ1-6; no clear D gene. V lost 6 bases, J lost 9 bases, and 12 bases lay in between. This CDR3 is 13 amino acids long. CDR1 and CDR2 from the germline V gene are SNHLY and FYNNEI. CDR3 in DNA: TGTGCCAGCAGGTCGGCGGCTCCTTCACCCCTCCACTTT. Its translation is CASRSAAPSPLHF.

The chain links TRBV7-2 to TRBJ1-5; tentatively, D is TRBD1 (6 bases). The CDR3 sequence is 17 residues long. V was clipped by 1 base and J by 6 bases, with 19 bases between them. The germline V gene has CDR1 SGHTA and CDR2 FQGNSA. CDR3 in DNA: TGTGCCAGCAGCTTAGGTGGGGGGGCAGGTAGGGGTCAGCCCCAGCATTTT. This encodes CASSLGGGAGRGQPQHF. Full variable domain (rest looked up from reference TRBV7-2 and TRBJ1-5): GAGVSQSPSNKVTEKGKDVELRCDPISGHTALYWYRQSLGQGLEFLIYFQGNSAPDKSGLPSDRFSAERTGGSVSTLTIQRTQQEDSAVYLCASSLGGGAGRGQPQHFGDGTRLSIL.

This clone was counted between two and nine times. The chain employs TRBV6-5 and TRBJ2-3, with 7 bases matching TRBD2. Germline V gene sequence: CDR1 MNHEY, CDR2 SVGAGI. The CDR3 spans 15 residues. Unmatched junction bases numbered 3, after V lost 1 base and J lost 2 bases. The CDR3 here is CASSYWGGDTDTQYF. The CDR3 DNA sequence: TGTGCCAGCAGTTACTGGGGGGGGGACACAGATACGCAGTATTTT.

The V and J genes are TRBV19 and TRBJ2-3; 8 nucleotides line up with TRBD2. CDR1 and CDR2 (germline): LNHDA, SQIVND (reference sequence). The J segment lost 2 bases and the V segment lost 4 bases, leaving 5 bases of the junction unmatched. The CDR3 sequence is 15 residues long. The CDR3 sequence is CASSKASGSTDTQYF. As DNA, the CDR3 is TGTGCCAGTAGTAAGGCTAGCGGGTCCACAGATACGCAGTATTTT.

This sequence joins TRBV5-1 and TRBJ2-2; possibly TRBD1 for D (5 bases). Germline lookup yields CDR1 SGHRS and CDR2 YFSETQ. This CDR3 is 13 amino acids long. Between the trimmed V and J ends, which lost 0 bases and 6 bases, there was a span of 6 bases. In DNA form, the CDR3 reads TGCGCCAGCAGCTTGGACAGGCCCGGGGAGCTGTTTTTT. It yields the protein CASSLDRPGELFF.

This clone appeared once. A junction end diverges from the germline sequence, so it may reflect a read error. CDR3 sequence: CASSFPAVKDRLSF. The CDR3 coding sequence is TGTGCCAGCAGCTTCCCCGCCGTAAAGGACAGATTAAGCTTC. The V and J genes are TRBV5-4 and TRBJ2-7; D is possibly TRBD1 (6 bases). The CDR3 contains 14 residues. The germline V gene has CDR1 SGHNT and CDR2 YYREEE (reference sequence).

In its sample, this clone was seen a few times. This rearrangement joins TRBV6-1 to TRBJ2-7; TRBD1 matches at 9 bases. Germline trimming cut 2 bases from V and 3 bases from J; bases unmatched to any gene: 2. The CDR3 spans 14 residues. Germline assignment: CDR1 MNHNS and CDR2 SASEGT. The DNA of the CDR3 is TGTGCCAGCAGTGAATGGACAGGGGACTACGAGCAGTACTTC. As protein: CASSEWTGDYEQYF.

The J gene is TRBJ1-1, the V gene TRBV4-2, with D unresolved. CDR1 and CDR2 (germline): LGHNA, YNFKEQ. The V end lost 3 bases, the J end lost 5 bases, and 13 bases lay between the germline ends. This CDR3 is built from 14 residues. The DNA of the CDR3 is TGTGCCAGCAGCCAGGAGGACGGCGGGACTGAAGCTTTCTTT. Translation gives CASSQEDGGTEAFF.

This chain uses TRBV18 with TRBJ2-1; TRBD1 aligns across 7 bases. The CDR3 has 14 amino acids. J was trimmed by 4 bases and V by 4 bases; bases with no gene match: 4. CDR1 is KGHSH, CDR2 LQKENI, per germline. CDR3 DNA sequence: TGTGCCAGCTCACAAATACAGGGGTACAATGAGCAGTTCTTC. This encodes CASSQIQGYNEQFF. The entire variable domain, with the rest obtained from reference TRBV18 and TRBJ2-1, is as follows: NAGVMQNPRHLVRRRGQEARLRCSPMKGHSHVYWYRQLPEEGLKFMVYLQKENIIDESGMPKERFSAEFPKEGPSILRIQQVVRGDSAAYFCASSQIQGYNEQFFGPGTRLTVL.

The chain employs TRBV30 and TRBJ2-5, with TRBD2 matching over 9 bases. This CDR3 comprises 13 residues. Losses at the gene ends were 1 base for V and 5 bases for J; bases not matched to a gene: 2. Germline V lookup: CDR1 GTSNPN, CDR2 SVGIG (reference sequence). For the CDR3, the DNA is TGTGCCTGGAGTGGCGGGGGGGCCGAGACCCAGTACTTC. Protein: CAWSGGGAETQYF.